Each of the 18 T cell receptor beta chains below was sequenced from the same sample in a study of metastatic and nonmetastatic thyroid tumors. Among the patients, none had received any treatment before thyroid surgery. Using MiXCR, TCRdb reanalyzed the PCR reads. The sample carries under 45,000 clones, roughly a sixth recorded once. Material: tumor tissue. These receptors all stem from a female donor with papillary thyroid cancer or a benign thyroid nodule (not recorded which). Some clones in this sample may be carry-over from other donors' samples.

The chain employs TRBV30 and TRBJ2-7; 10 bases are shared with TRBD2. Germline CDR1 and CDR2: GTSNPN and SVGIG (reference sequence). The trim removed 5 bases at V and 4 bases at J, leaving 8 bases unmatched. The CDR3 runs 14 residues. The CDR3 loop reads CAWEREGHGYEQYF. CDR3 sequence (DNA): TGTGCCTGGGAGCGGGAGGGCCACGGTTACGAGCAGTACTTC.

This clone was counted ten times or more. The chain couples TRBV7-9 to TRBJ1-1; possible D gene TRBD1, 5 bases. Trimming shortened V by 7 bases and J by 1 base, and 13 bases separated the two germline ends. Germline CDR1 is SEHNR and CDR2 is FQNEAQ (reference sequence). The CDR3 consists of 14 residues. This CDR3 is CASTIPGQNTEAFF. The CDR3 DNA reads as TGTGCCAGCACTATCCCCGGACAGAACACTGAAGCTTTCTTT. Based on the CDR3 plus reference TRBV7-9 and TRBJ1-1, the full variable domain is DTGVSQNPRHKITKRGQNVTFRCDPISEHNRLYWYRQTLGQGPEFLTYFQNEAQLEKSRLLSDRFSAERPKGSFSTLEIQRTEQGDSAMYLCASTIPGQNTEAFFGQGTRLTVV.

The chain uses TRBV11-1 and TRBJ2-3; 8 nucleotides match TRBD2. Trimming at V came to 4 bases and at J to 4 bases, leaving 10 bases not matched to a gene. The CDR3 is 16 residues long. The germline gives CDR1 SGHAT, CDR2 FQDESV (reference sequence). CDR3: CASSSGVRGAADTQYF. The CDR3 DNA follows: TGTGCCAGCAGCTCAGGGGTGCGGGGGGCAGCAGATACGCAGTATTTT.

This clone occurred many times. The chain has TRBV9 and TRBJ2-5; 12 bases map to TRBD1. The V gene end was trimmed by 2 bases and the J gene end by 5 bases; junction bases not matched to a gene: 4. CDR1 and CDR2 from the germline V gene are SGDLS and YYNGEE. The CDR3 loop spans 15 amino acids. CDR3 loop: CASSVGTGGWETQYF. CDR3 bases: TGTGCCAGCAGCGTCGGGACAGGGGGCTGGGAGACCCAGTACTTC.

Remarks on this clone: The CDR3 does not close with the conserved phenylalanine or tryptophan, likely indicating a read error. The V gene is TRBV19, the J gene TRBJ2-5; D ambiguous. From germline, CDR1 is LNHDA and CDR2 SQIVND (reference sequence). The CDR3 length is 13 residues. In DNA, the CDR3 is TGTGCCAGTACCGACCGGGCCCAAGATACCCAGTACCTC. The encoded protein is CASTDRAQDTQYL.

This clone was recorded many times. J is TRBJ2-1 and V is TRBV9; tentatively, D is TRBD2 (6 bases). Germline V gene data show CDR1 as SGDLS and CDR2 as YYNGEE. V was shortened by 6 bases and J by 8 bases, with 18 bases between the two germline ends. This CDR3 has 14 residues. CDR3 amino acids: CASTVGGSADEQFF. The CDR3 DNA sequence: TGTGCCAGCACCGTTGGAGGGAGCGCCGATGAGCAGTTCTTC.

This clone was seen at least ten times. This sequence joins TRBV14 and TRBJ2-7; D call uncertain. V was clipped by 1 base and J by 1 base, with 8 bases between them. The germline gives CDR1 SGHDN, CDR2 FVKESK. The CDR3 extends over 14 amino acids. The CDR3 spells CASSQGHGSYEQYF. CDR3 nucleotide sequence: TGTGCCAGCAGCCAAGGGCACGGATCCTACGAGCAGTACTTC.

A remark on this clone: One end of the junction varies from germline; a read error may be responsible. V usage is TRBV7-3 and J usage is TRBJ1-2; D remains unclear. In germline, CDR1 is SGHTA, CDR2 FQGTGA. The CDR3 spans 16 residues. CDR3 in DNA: TGTGCCAGCGGCTTAGGGTCCCGGACCGGAGATTATGGCTACACCTTC. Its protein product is CASGLGSRTGDYGYTF.

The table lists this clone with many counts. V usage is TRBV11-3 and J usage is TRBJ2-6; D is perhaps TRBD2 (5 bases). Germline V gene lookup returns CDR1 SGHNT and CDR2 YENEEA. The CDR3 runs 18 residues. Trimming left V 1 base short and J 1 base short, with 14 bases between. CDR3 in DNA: TGTGCCAGCAGCTTAGTTGCGGGTCCCCTTTCTGGGGCCAACGTCCTGACTTTC. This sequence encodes CASSLVAGPLSGANVLTF.

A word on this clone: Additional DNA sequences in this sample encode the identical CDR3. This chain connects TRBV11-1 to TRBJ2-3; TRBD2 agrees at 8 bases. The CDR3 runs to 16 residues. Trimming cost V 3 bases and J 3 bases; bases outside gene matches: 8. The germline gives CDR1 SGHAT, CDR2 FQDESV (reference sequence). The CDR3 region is CASSFLAGGGTDTQYF. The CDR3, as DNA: TGTGCCAGCAGCTTCCTAGCGGGCGGTGGGACAGATACGCAGTATTTT.

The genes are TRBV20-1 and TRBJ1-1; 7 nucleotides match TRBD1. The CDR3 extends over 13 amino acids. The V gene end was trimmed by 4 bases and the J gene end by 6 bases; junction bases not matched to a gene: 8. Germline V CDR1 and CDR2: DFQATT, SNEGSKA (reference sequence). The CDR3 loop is CSAMKTGRPEAFF. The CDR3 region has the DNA TGCAGTGCTATGAAGACAGGGCGGCCTGAAGCTTTCTTT.

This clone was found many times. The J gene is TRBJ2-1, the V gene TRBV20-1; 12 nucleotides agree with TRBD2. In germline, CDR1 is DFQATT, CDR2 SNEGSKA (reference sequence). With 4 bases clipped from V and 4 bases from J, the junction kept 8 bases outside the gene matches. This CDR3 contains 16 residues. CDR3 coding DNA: TGCAGTGCTAAGGCTAGCGGGAGGGCCGGTTACAATGAGCAGTTCTTC. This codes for CSAKASGRAGYNEQFF.

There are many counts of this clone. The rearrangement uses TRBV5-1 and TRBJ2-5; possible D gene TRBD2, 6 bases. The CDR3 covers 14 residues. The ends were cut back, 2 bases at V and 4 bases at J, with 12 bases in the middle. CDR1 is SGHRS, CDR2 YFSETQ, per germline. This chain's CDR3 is CASSFERAPETQYF. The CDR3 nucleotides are TGCGCCAGCAGCTTCGAGCGGGCCCCAGAGACCCAGTACTTC. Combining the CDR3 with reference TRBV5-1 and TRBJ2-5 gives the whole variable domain KAGVTQTPRYLIKTRGQQVTLSCSPISGHRSVSWYQQTPGQGLQFLFEYFSETQRNKGNFPGRFSGRQFSNSRSEMNVSTLELGDSALYLCASSFERAPETQYFGPGTRLLVL.

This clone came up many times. CDR3 coding DNA: TGTGCCAGCAGTTACTCGAGGGAAGGGGAGACCCAGTACTTC. Protein product: CASSYSREGETQYF. V usage is TRBV6-6 and J usage is TRBJ2-5, with D perhaps matching TRBD2 (5 bases). Trimming removed 0 bases from V and 5 bases from J, with 10 bases in between. Per germline, CDR1 MNHNY and CDR2 SVGAGI (reference sequence). The CDR3 sequence is 14 residues long.

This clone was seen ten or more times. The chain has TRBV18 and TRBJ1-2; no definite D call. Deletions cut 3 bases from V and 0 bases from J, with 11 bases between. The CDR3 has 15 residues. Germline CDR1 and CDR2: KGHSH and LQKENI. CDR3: CASSPRADANYGYTF. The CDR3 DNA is TGTGCCAGCTCACCGAGGGCGGATGCTAACTATGGCTACACCTTC.

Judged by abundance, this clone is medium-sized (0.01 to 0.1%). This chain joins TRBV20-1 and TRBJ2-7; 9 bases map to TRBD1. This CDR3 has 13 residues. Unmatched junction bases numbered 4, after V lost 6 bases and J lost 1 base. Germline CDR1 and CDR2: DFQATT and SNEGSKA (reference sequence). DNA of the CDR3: TGCAGTGCAAGGACAGGGGCGTCCTACGAGCAGTACTTC. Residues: CSARTGASYEQYF.

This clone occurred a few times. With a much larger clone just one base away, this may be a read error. The CDR3 spells CASSRVQNYEQYF. DNA of the CDR3: TGTGCCAGTAGCCGAGTACAGAACTACGAGCAGTACTTC. V gene TRBV11-3 combines with J gene TRBJ2-7; the D is unclear. CDR1 SGHNT and CDR2 YENEEA come from the germline V gene. The V and J ends lost 9 bases and 3 bases respectively, with 15 bases between them. CDR3 length equals 13 residues.

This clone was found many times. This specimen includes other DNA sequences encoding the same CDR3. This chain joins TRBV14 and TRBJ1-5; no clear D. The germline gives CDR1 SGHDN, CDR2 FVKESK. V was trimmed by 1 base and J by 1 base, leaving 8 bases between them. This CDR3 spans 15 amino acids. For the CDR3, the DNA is TGTGCCAGCAGCCAAGGAACGGGAAGCAATCAGCCCCAGCATTTT. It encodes CASSQGTGSNQPQHF. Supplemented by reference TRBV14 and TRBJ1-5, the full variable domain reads EAGVTQFPSHSVIEKGQTVTLRCDPISGHDNLYWYRRVMGKEIKFLLHFVKESKQDESGMPNNRFLAERTGGTYSTLKVQPAELEDSGVYFCASSQGTGSNQPQHFGDGTRLSIL.